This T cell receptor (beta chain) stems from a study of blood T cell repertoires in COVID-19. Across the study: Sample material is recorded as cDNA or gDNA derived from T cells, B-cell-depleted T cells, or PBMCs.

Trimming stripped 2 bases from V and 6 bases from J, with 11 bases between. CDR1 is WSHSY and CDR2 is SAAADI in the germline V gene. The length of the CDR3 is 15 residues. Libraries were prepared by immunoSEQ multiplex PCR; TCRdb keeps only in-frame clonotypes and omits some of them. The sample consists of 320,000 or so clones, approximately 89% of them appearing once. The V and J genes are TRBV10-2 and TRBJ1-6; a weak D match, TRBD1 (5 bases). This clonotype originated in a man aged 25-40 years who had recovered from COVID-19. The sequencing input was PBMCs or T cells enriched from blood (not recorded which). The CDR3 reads CASSEGGVGNSPLHF. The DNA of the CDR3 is TGCGCCAGCAGTGAGGGGGGGGTAGGTAATTCACCCCTCCACTTT.